A selection of T cell receptor beta chains follows, all from one sample in a study of chemoradiotherapy in HPV16-positive cancers. Clones were read by immunoSEQ multiplex PCR, and TCRdb kept only the in-frame ones, dropping some. This table holds some 6,000 clones, 78% found once. Sample collection was performed from a patient who underwent chemoradiotherapy. Receptors were obtained from a human donor with HPV-associated anogenital cancer. Both conserved end residues are trimmed from each CDR3. Fields, in order: CDR3 length, V gene, J gene, CDR3 protein.

CDR3 length: 12
V gene: TRBV6-1
J gene: TRBJ1-6
CDR3 protein: ASIPQGWDSPLH

CDR3 length: 14
V gene: TRBV25-1
J gene: TRBJ1-1
CDR3 protein: ASSDCTLRMNTEAF

CDR3 length: 14
V gene: TRBV30
J gene: TRBJ2-7
CDR3 protein: AWSVKGVQNPYEQY

CDR3 length: 13
V gene: TRBV6-6
J gene: TRBJ2-7
CDR3 protein: ASTISRGQVGRQY

CDR3 length: 14
V gene: TRBV21-1
J gene: TRBJ2-7
CDR3 protein: ASSTPWGQGAYEQY

CDR3 length: 14
V gene: TRBV7-2
J gene: TRBJ1-2
CDR3 protein: ASSLYSGAGGYGYT

CDR3 length: 14
V gene: TRBV11-2
J gene: TRBJ1-6
CDR3 protein: ASSFRTGGFDSPLH

CDR3 length: 11
V gene: TRBV11-1
J gene: TRBJ1-5
CDR3 protein: ASSLDSYQPQH

CDR3 length: 12
V gene: TRBV2
J gene: TRBJ2-1
CDR3 protein: ASSERGRANEQF

CDR3 length: 11
V gene: TRBV15
J gene: TRBJ2-7
CDR3 protein: ATSRASRGEQY

CDR3 length: 13
V gene: TRBV11-1
J gene: TRBJ2-1
CDR3 protein: ASSAAWGGYNEQF

CDR3 length: 12
V gene: TRBV5-1
J gene: TRBJ1-2
CDR3 protein: ASSLDGAGDGYT

CDR3 length: 11
V gene: TRBV5-4
J gene: TRBJ1-1
CDR3 protein: ASSPTKNTEAF

CDR3 length: 12
V gene: TRBV7-6
J gene: TRBJ2-5
CDR3 protein: ASSRNRGRETQY

CDR3 length: 13
V gene: TRBV2
J gene: TRBJ2-3
CDR3 protein: ASRGGGASTDTQY

CDR3 length: 9
V gene: TRBV2
J gene: TRBJ2-5
CDR3 protein: ASRYQETQY

CDR3 length: 15
V gene: TRBV4-3
J gene: TRBJ1-1
CDR3 protein: ASSQDLGDSMNTEAF

CDR3 length: 13
V gene: TRBV28
J gene: TRBJ2-6
CDR3 protein: ATSRGDSGANVLT

CDR3 length: 14
V gene: TRBV11-3
J gene: TRBJ2-1
CDR3 protein: ASSYPGTVVCNEQF

CDR3 length: 13
V gene: TRBV5-1
J gene: TRBJ2-5
CDR3 protein: ASSRMGTDQETQY

CDR3 length: 12
V gene: TRBV28
J gene: TRBJ1-5
CDR3 protein: ASRIQGSNQPQH

CDR3 length: 13
V gene: TRBV11-2
J gene: TRBJ2-7
CDR3 protein: ASSQAGTPAYEQY

CDR3 length: 12
V gene: TRBV5-8
J gene: TRBJ2-5
CDR3 protein: ASSLDRAVGTQY

CDR3 length: 14
V gene: TRBV4-1
J gene: TRBJ1-2
CDR3 protein: ASSQAGKDGVYGYT

CDR3 length: 11
V gene: TRBV19
J gene: TRBJ2-7
CDR3 protein: ASSGTGGGEQY

CDR3 length: 12
V gene: TRBV18
J gene: TRBJ2-7
CDR3 protein: ASSPIGRGYEQY

CDR3 length: 13
V gene: TRBV19
J gene: TRBJ1-3
CDR3 protein: ASSTDQTQGNTIY

CDR3 length: 15
V gene: TRBV7-6
J gene: TRBJ2-1
CDR3 protein: ASSLVAQRGAYNEQF

CDR3 length: 11
V gene: TRBV6-5
J gene: TRBJ1-2
CDR3 protein: ASSRTGRDGYT

CDR3 length: 9
V gene: TRBV12-5
J gene: TRBJ2-6
CDR3 protein: ASYGANVLT

CDR3 length: 12
V gene: TRBV18
J gene: TRBJ2-1
CDR3 protein: ASSSAGREDEQF

CDR3 length: 13
V gene: TRBV5-1
J gene: TRBJ2-3
CDR3 protein: ASSLGGLAPDTQY

CDR3 length: 13
V gene: TRBV6-5
J gene: TRBJ2-4
CDR3 protein: ASSSPQGTENIQY

CDR3 length: 10
V gene: TRBV6-5
J gene: TRBJ1-4
CDR3 protein: ASGKLPYGLF

CDR3 length: 12
V gene: TRBV29-1
J gene: TRBJ1-3
CDR3 protein: SVMDRNSGNTIY

CDR3 length: 11
V gene: TRBV5-1
J gene: TRBJ2-5
CDR3 protein: ASSLDTQETQY

CDR3 length: 11
V gene: TRBV9
J gene: TRBJ2-7
CDR3 protein: ASSGKRGNEQY

CDR3 length: 13
V gene: TRBV27
J gene: TRBJ2-5
CDR3 protein: ASSLGQGSQETQY

CDR3 length: 13
V gene: TRBV18
J gene: TRBJ2-5
CDR3 protein: ASSPPDLLGETQY

CDR3 length: 13
V gene: TRBV6-5
J gene: TRBJ1-4
CDR3 protein: ASSSQGGRNEKLF

CDR3 length: 12
V gene: TRBV11-2
J gene: TRBJ2-7
CDR3 protein: ASSSADRFREQY

CDR3 length: 14
V gene: TRBV7-2
J gene: TRBJ2-3
CDR3 protein: ASSLAKARSTDTQY

CDR3 length: 14
V gene: TRBV4-2
J gene: TRBJ2-3
CDR3 protein: ASSQKGAGEVDTQY

CDR3 length: 11
V gene: TRBV6-6
J gene: TRBJ2-4
CDR3 protein: ASSLSGGGIQY

CDR3 length: 14
V gene: TRBV7-9
J gene: TRBJ1-2
CDR3 protein: ASSDQGEETNYGYT

CDR3 length: 10
V gene: TRBV30
J gene: TRBJ2-7
CDR3 protein: AWSVLPFEQY

CDR3 length: 13
V gene: TRBV7-2
J gene: TRBJ2-5
CDR3 protein: ASSFSGTWRETQY

CDR3 length: 13
V gene: TRBV14
J gene: TRBJ2-7
CDR3 protein: ASSGPGGPGYEQY

CDR3 length: 11
V gene: TRBV18
J gene: TRBJ1-4
CDR3 protein: ASSPRSNEKLF

CDR3 length: 13
V gene: TRBV6-1
J gene: TRBJ2-2
CDR3 protein: ASMLSLPGSGELF

CDR3 length: 8
V gene: TRBV20-1
J gene: TRBJ2-5
CDR3 protein: SAYRETQY

CDR3 length: 13
V gene: TRBV5-5
J gene: TRBJ2-3
CDR3 protein: ASSLSPTGTDTQY

CDR3 length: 13
V gene: TRBV7-9
J gene: TRBJ2-1
CDR3 protein: ASSSGLAVHNEQF

CDR3 length: 12
V gene: TRBV29-1
J gene: TRBJ1-5
CDR3 protein: SVVLAGVNQPQH

CDR3 length: 13
V gene: TRBV9
J gene: TRBJ2-1
CDR3 protein: ASSEGLGLRNEQF

CDR3 length: 12
V gene: TRBV2
J gene: TRBJ2-3
CDR3 protein: ASGRDRGTDTQY

CDR3 length: 10
V gene: TRBV30
J gene: TRBJ1-1
CDR3 protein: AWSPSNTEAF